Sequencing of this TCR beta chain was carried out in a study of glioma-infiltrating T cells after dendritic cell vaccination. As for the study in general: Between the early 2000s and the early 2010s, patients got autologous tumor lysate-pulsed dendritic cell vaccines. General study points: The cohort had few patients with full blood and tumor sets.

To note about this clone: Antigen unknown.

The table came from immunoSEQ multiplex PCR; TCRdb's copy has only in-frame clones and leaves some out. This table has approximately 91,000 clones, approximately 78% appearing once. V was trimmed by 1 base and J by 5 bases, leaving 9 bases between them. This CDR3 region has 13 residues. Per germline, CDR1 SGHRS and CDR2 YFSETQ. Stated time point: after dendritic cell vaccination, including at tumor progression/relapse. The sequences come from blood, collected after dendritic cell vaccination. The TCR sequence derives from a human donor with glioblastoma. The chain uses TRBV5-1 and TRBJ1-2; the D is unclear. The CDR3 DNA sequence: TGCGCCAGCAGCTTGACAGTTGGGTATGGCTACACCTTC. It translates to CASSLTVGYGYTF.